This is a list of T cell receptor beta chains from one sample in a study of blood T cell repertoires in COVID-19. Libraries were prepared by immunoSEQ multiplex PCR; TCRdb keeps only in-frame clonotypes and omits some of them. The sample has 40,000 to 55,000 clones, less than 85% seen once. Sequenced sample: peripheral blood. The receptor source for this set is a woman aged 70-85 years with acute or convalescent COVID-19. Both conserved end residues are part of each CDR3. The order of the fields is J gene, V gene, D gene, clone size, CDR3 DNA, CDR3 protein. The D gene is left open where the match is weak. Some rows mark clone size as missing; the rest say once, few, many or name a class of expanded clone.

TRBJ1-6,TRBV25-1,TRBD1,NA,TGTGCCAGCAGTGATCCTCTTGGGGGCAGGGGGCAATCACCCCTCCACTTT,CASSDPLGGRGQSPLHF
TRBJ2-7,TRBV19,NA,NA,TGTGCCAGTAGTATAGATGCGGCCAGGGGCCCTTACGAGCAGTACTTC,CASSIDAARGPYEQYF
TRBJ2-5,TRBV4-1,TRBD2,NA,TGCGCCAGCAGCCAAGATCATACTAGCGGGGGCCAAGAGACCCAGTACTTC,CASSQDHTSGGQETQYF
TRBJ1-2,TRBV21-1,NA,NA,TGTGCCAGCAGTAGGGGGTACTATGGCTACACCTTC,CASSRGYYGYTF
TRBJ1-3,TRBV11-2,NA,NA,TGTGCCAGCAGCCCCCGTGGGGGCCGCTCTGGAAACACCATATATTTT,CASSPRGGRSGNTIYF
TRBJ2-2,TRBV19,TRBD1,NA,TGTGCCAGTAGTATAATCGAGGGGGCTAACGGCGGGGAGCTGTTTTTT,CASSIIEGANGGELFF
TRBJ2-1,TRBV9,TRBD2,NA,TGTGCCAGCAGCGTTACTAGCGGTTCGAACAATGAGCAGTTCTTC,CASSVTSGSNNEQFF
TRBJ1-1,TRBV11-3,NA,NA,TGTGCCAGCAGCCTACGAAGTGGGGCCACTGAAGCTTTCTTT,CASSLRSGATEAFF
TRBJ2-5,TRBV3-1/TRBV3-2,NA,NA,TGTGCCAGCAGCCAAGGCGTCGAGACCCAGTACTTC,CASSQGVETQYF
TRBJ2-3,TRBV10-1,NA,NA,TGCGCCAGCAGTGAAGAGACTGACCCCGCAGATACGCAGTATTTT,CASSEETDPADTQYF
TRBJ1-1,TRBV28,TRBD1,NA,TGTGCCAGCAGCTTAGGACAGGGACGAGCTTTCTTT,CASSLGQGRAFF
TRBJ1-3,TRBV3-1/TRBV3-2,NA,NA,TGTGCCAGTATGGACAGACCTGGAAACACCATATATTTT,CASMDRPGNTIYF
TRBJ2-2,TRBV7-3,TRBD2,few,TGTGCCAGCAGCTCAATAGCGGGAGGGCCGGCCGGCGGGGAGCTGTTTTTT,CASSSIAGGPAGGELFF
TRBJ2-3,TRBV30,TRBD2,NA,TGTGCCTGGAGTGTGGTAAGGACTAGCGGTAGCACAGATACGCAGTATTTT,CAWSVVRTSGSTDTQYF
TRBJ2-3,TRBV4-2,TRBD2,NA,TGTGCCAGCAGCCAAGCTGAGGGACTAGCTCCTAGCACAGATACGCAGTATTTT,CASSQAEGLAPSTDTQYF
TRBJ2-5,TRBV18,NA,NA,TGTGCCAGCTCACCAGCAGGGTTGGTTGAGACCCAGTACTTC,CASSPAGLVETQYF
TRBJ2-1,TRBV3-1/TRBV3-2,TRBD2,NA,TGTGCCAGCAGCCAAGAGGGAAGGCTAGCGGGAGGTCTCAATGAGCAGTTCTTC,CASSQEGRLAGGLNEQFF
TRBJ1-5,TRBV19,NA,NA,TGTGCCAGTAGTACCTTAGGCGAGGCCAGACAGCCCCAGCATTTT,CASSTLGEARQPQHF
TRBJ2-1,TRBV18,NA,NA,TGTGCCAGCTCACCGAGACGTCAGGATGAGCAGTTCTTC,CASSPRRQDEQFF
TRBJ1-4,TRBV5-1,TRBD1,once,TGCGCCAGCAGCCCGGACAGGGAAGGTCGGGCCTATGAAAAACTGTTTTTT,CASSPDREGRAYEKLFF
TRBJ2-1,TRBV19,TRBD2,NA,TGTGCCAGTAGTATAGGGTACCAGCGGGAGAAGTTCTTC,CASSIGYQREKFF
TRBJ2-7,TRBV28,TRBD1,NA,TGTGCCAGCAGTTCCTCCGGGACAGGATCCTACGAGCAGTACTTC,CASSSSGTGSYEQYF
TRBJ2-1,TRBV19,TRBD2,NA,TGTGCCAGTATCGGGACTAGCGGGCAAAGCTCCTACAATGAGCAGTTCTTC,CASIGTSGQSSYNEQFF
TRBJ2-7,TRBV6-5,TRBD2,NA,TGTGCCAGCAGTCCTCCGACTAGCCAAGAGCAGTACTTC,CASSPPTSQEQYF
TRBJ2-1,TRBV21-1,NA,NA,TGTGCCAGCACCTCGACTAGCGGGTTTTCCTACAATGAGCAGTTCTTC,CASTSTSGFSYNEQFF
TRBJ2-1,TRBV11-2,TRBD1,NA,TGTGCCAGCAGCCTTTCCGGGACAGGGAACAATGAGCAGTTCTTC,CASSLSGTGNNEQFF
TRBJ2-3,TRBV29-1,NA,NA,TGCAGCGTGGTCCCTAGTTCAGATACGCAGTATTTT,CSVVPSSDTQYF
TRBJ1-5,TRBV6-4,TRBD1,NA,TGTGCCAGCAGTACAGGGGATGGTCAGCCCCAGCATTTT,CASSTGDGQPQHF
TRBJ1-6,TRBV4-1,TRBD1,NA,TGCGCCAGCAGCCCGAAGACAGGGAGCTCCTATAATTCACCCCTCCACTTT,CASSPKTGSSYNSPLHF
TRBJ1-5,TRBV18,NA,few,TGTGCCAGCTCCCTCACAAAGAACAGCAATCAGCCCCAGCATTTT,CASSLTKNSNQPQHF
TRBJ1-5,TRBV4-3,NA,NA,TGCGCCAGCAGCCAAGATAGAACGGTGAGCAATCAGCCCCAGCATTTT,CASSQDRTVSNQPQHF